This T cell receptor (beta chain) derives from a study of blood T cell repertoires in COVID-19. This clone appeared a single time. Clones were read by immunoSEQ multiplex PCR, and TCRdb kept only the in-frame ones, dropping some. This sample has about 120,000 clones, with 90% found just once. The clonotype originates from a human donor with active COVID-19. The donor label of this sample is uncertain. Input material: peripheral blood.

CDR3 sequence (DNA): TGTGCCAGCAGAATAGCGGGGGATACCTACGAGCAGTACTTC. Protein product: CASRIAGDTYEQYF. The chain carries TRBV5-6 and TRBJ2-7; 9 bases line up with TRBD2. CDR1 is SGHDT, CDR2 YYEEEE, per germline. Unmatched junction bases numbered 5, after V lost 5 bases and J lost 2 bases. The CDR3 covers 14 residues.